A selection of T cell receptor beta chains follows, all from one sample in a study of blood T cell repertoires in COVID-19. Using immunoSEQ multiplex PCR, the repertoire was profiled, and TCRdb retains in-frame clones only, with some absent. The table includes around 24,000 clones, around 90% detected once. Sequenced input: peripheral blood. The receptors originated from a human donor in a cohort sampled during active COVID-19. The CDR3 runs from the conserved cysteine through the conserved F or W. The D gene is left open where the match is weak. Not all rows give a size; the values are once, few, many and, for expanded clones, a class.

CDR3 length	J gene	V gene	clone size	D gene	CDR3 DNA	CDR3 protein
13	TRBJ2-7	TRBV20-1	-	-	TGCAGTGCTCGTGGACAGAATTCCTACGAGCAGTACTTC	CSARGQNSYEQYF
15	TRBJ1-2	TRBV6-5	-	-	TGTGCCAGCAGTCCTCAGGGGCTGGTCGACTATGGCTACACCTTC	CASSPQGLVDYGYTF
14	TRBJ1-6	TRBV6-4	-	-	TGTGCCAGCAGTGACGGTCAGGGAGGGTCACCCCTCCACTTT	CASSDGQGGSPLHF
13	TRBJ1-3	TRBV18	-	-	TGTGCCAGCTCTACAGGGACTGGAAACACCATATATTTT	CASSTGTGNTIYF
14	TRBJ1-6	TRBV7-9	few	-	TGTGCCAGCAGCGTGAGCGGGGTAGGCTCACCCCTCCACTTT	CASSVSGVGSPLHF
16	TRBJ1-5	TRBV6-2/TRBV6-3	-	-	TGTGCCAGCAGTTGGAGGGGCGTTCGGGGCAATCAGCCCCAGCATTTT	CASSWRGVRGNQPQHF
16	TRBJ2-2	TRBV6-6	-	TRBD2	TGTGCCAGCAGGGGGGACGCCTCTTCGGGAGGTCGGGAGCTGTTTTTT	CASRGDASSGGRELFF
15	TRBJ1-6	TRBV6-1	few	-	TGTGCCAGCAGTGACGCCGGGACAACCAATTCACCCCTCCACTTT	CASSDAGTTNSPLHF
12	TRBJ2-7	TRBV2	-	-	TGTGCCAGCAGACAGCCATCCTACGAGCAGTACTTC	CASRQPSYEQYF
14	TRBJ2-2	TRBV7-2	-	-	TGTGCCAGCAGCCAGGGTGGGGGCGCCGGGGAGCTGTTTTTT	CASSQGGGAGELFF
16	TRBJ2-1	TRBV7-6	-	TRBD2	TGTGCCAGCAGCCTCGAGCTGACTAGCGTCGTCAATGAGCAGTTCTTC	CASSLELTSVVNEQFF
15	TRBJ2-1	TRBV19	-	TRBD2	TGTGCCAGTAAAATCGGGGGGGCCTCCTACAATGAGCAGTTCTTC	CASKIGGASYNEQFF
14	TRBJ2-1	TRBV18	-	TRBD1	TGTGCCAGCTCACCTAGGACAGGGTACAATGAGCAGTTCTTC	CASSPRTGYNEQFF
16	TRBJ2-6	TRBV5-1	few	-	TGCGCCAGCGGAAGGGACATCGGCTCTGGGGCCAACGTCCTGACTTTC	CASGRDIGSGANVLTF
14	TRBJ1-1	TRBV28	-	-	TGTGCCAGCAGTTTACCGGGGAGGAACACTGAAGCTTTCTTT	CASSLPGRNTEAFF
17	TRBJ2-5	TRBV7-9	-	TRBD2	TGTGCCAGCAGCTTAGCGGGGGCGCTAGCGGGGGCGGAGACCCAGTACTTC	CASSLAGALAGAETQYF
16	TRBJ2-5	TRBV6-5	-	TRBD2	TGTGCCAGCAGTTTCTCGGGACTAGCGGTAAAAGAGACCCAGTACTTC	CASSFSGLAVKETQYF
15	TRBJ2-1	TRBV23-1	-	TRBD2	TGCGCCAGCAGTCAGACACTAGCGGGGTATAGCGAGCAGTTCTTC	CASSQTLAGYSEQFF
14	TRBJ1-2	TRBV6-5	-	TRBD1	TGTGCCAGCAGTTTAAGAGAGGGGGCGCTTGGCTACACCTTC	CASSLREGALGYTF
13	TRBJ2-2	TRBV19	-	-	TGTGCCAGTAGTATCGACAGAATTGGGGAGCTGTTTTTT	CASSIDRIGELFF
17	TRBJ2-3	TRBV28	-	TRBD2	TGTGCCAGCAGTTTGGCCGGGACTACCTTTTTCACAGATACGCAGTATTTT	CASSLAGTTFFTDTQYF
15	TRBJ2-1	TRBV5-4	-	TRBD1	TGTGCCAGCAGCCGAGGACAGGGGGCTCAGTATGAGCAGTTCTTC	CASSRGQGAQYEQFF
15	TRBJ2-1	TRBV27	-	TRBD1	TGTGCCAGCAGGCGAGGACAGGTGGCTTACAATGAGCAGTTCTTC	CASRRGQVAYNEQFF
13	TRBJ2-7	TRBV19	-	TRBD1	TGTGCCAGTAGTGACAGGGGGCTGTACGAGCAGTACTTC	CASSDRGLYEQYF
16	TRBJ2-5	TRBV5-4	-	-	TGTGCCAGCAGCCAGAGAGCCGCCGGGAGTAAAGAGACCCAGTACTTC	CASSQRAAGSKETQYF
16	TRBJ2-1	TRBV2	-	TRBD2	TGTGCCAGCAGTGAAGCTGAGGGCGGGGGGTACAATGAGCAGTTCTTC	CASSEAEGGGYNEQFF
14	TRBJ1-2	TRBV18	once	TRBD1	TGTGCCAGCTCACCGGGACAGGGATTAGAAGGCTACACCTTC	CASSPGQGLEGYTF
15	TRBJ2-2	TRBV5-1	-	-	TGCGCCAGCAGGTTTCAGGGGTCCTTCACCGGGGAGCTGTTTTTT	CASRFQGSFTGELFF
15	TRBJ1-1	TRBV28	-	-	TGTGCCAGCAGTTTAGGGGGGAGGCAGAACACTGAAGCTTTCTTT	CASSLGGRQNTEAFF
16	TRBJ2-3	TRBV19	-	-	TGTGCCAGTAGTCGTGGTAGCGGCACGTTAGGAGATACGCAGTATTTT	CASSRGSGTLGDTQYF
16	TRBJ2-7	TRBV6-1	-	TRBD1	TGTGCCAGCAGTGGTCAGACAGGGCTAAGCTCCTACGAGCAGTACTTC	CASSGQTGLSSYEQYF
15	TRBJ1-5	TRBV19	-	-	TGTGCCAGTACCCCGGGAGGACAGTTCAATCAGCCCCAGCATTTT	CASTPGGQFNQPQHF
14	TRBJ1-1	TRBV18	-	-	TGTGCCAGCTCACCAGTCGGGGGAAGGGGTGAAGCTTTCTTT	CASSPVGGRGEAFF